This TCR beta chain was found in a study of blood T cell repertoires in COVID-19 (TCRdb year 2020). Broadly, across the study: Samples covering the acute and convalescent phases of COVID-19 were provided by collaborators in the United States, Italy and Spain. The prospective study material was composed of cDNA or gDNA derived from T cells, B-cell-depleted T cells, or PBMCs. Deeply sampled blood TCRbeta repertoires from subjects exposed to, actively infected with, or recovered from COVID-19 were included in the dataset. A freely available public database, intended as a resource for researchers studying the immune response to SARS-CoV-2, is where the repertoires were released. Samples came from the ongoing ImmuneRACE study (first 160 participants) plus 1,254 subjects from 6 global collaborators. Sample metadata almost always included a de-identified subject ID, COVID-19 status, age in years and sex. Where available, HLA class I and class II types were obtained from metadata supplied by the sample provider rather than from assay-based typing. Findings and caveats that apply to the study as a whole: The quantity of clinical and demographic metadata differed by source and by participant and was supplied without curation.

From cysteine to phenylalanine, the CDR3 is 14 amino acids long. The sequence is cut down to CDR3 DNA, 42 bases in frame from base 1. Looking up the germline V gene (reference sequence) yields CDR1 WNHNN and CDR2 SYGVQD. Between the V and J ends, shortened by 4 bases and 1 base respectively, the junction contains 8 bases. TCRbeta CDR3 regions were amplified from genomic DNA by means of the immunoSEQ Assay, a bias-controlled multiplex PCR. The paper's processing steps were these. Nucleated cell counts per sample were estimated from amplification of reference gene primers within the assay. To quantify the absolute abundance of each unique TCRbeta CDR3 rearrangement, sequence reads were collapsed and filtered. Productive Simpson clonality was computed per sample as the square root of Simpson's diversity index over productive rearrangements. In TCRdb, the immuneACCESS table is reduced to in-frame sequences with V and J assigned. These tables do not hold every clone; where another copy was compared, an unresolved V gene accounts for under half, and the others remain unexplained. That table furnishes V, J and clone size, whereas the DNA furnished D and trimming. In all, the sample holds about 180,000 clones, and about 88% of those were seen once. Together, the top ten hold about 1.9% of the sample.

Samples from volunteer blood donors who had recovered from COVID-19 were contributed by a second Seattle source. The collaborating institutions used their own protocols to collect whole blood in K2EDTA tubes. For TCRbeta analysis, collaborator samples were shipped as frozen whole blood, as isolated PBMCs, or as DNA extracted from either sample type. Notes on this clone: It lacks a known antigen. Per-nucleotide qualities are absent, and no much larger clonotype sits a single base away.

The chain is assembled from TRBV10-1 and TRBJ2-1, and perhaps TRBD2 as D gene, on 5 matching bases. The receptor was derived from a man in his late teens or twenties who had recovered from COVID-19. Sequencing input: peripheral blood. The CDR3 here reads CASSGSVSYNEQFF. The nucleotides are TGCGCCAGCAGTGGTAGCGTGTCCTACAATGAGCAGTTCTTC.